This T cell receptor beta chain was documented in a study of sequential checkpoint blockade in melanoma. Overall study: Matched biopsies came pretreatment and at week 13 for 20 to 25 patients.

Deletions cut 7 bases from V and 1 base from J, with 19 bases between. The germline CDR1 and CDR2 sequences are SGHNT and YENEEA. CDR3 length equals 16 residues. Repertoires were generated with immunoSEQ multiplex PCR, while TCRdb's copy carries only in-frame clones and drops some. The repertoire includes about 12,000 clones, 20% to 30% of them detected once, and 15% to 20% sits in the top ten. Study findings and constraints: About 30 times likelier clinical benefit followed increased tumor T-cell fraction and clonality.

Treatment noted: randomized to nivolumab then ipilimumab (arm A) or the reverse (arm B). This clone was counted many times. As yet, its antigen is unknown. This sequence joins TRBV11-3 and TRBJ1-1; D might be TRBD1 (5 bases). This material consisted of tumor tissue (inferred from file names), taken from a patient given nivolumab and ipilimumab in sequence. This TCR derives from a human donor with melanoma. The CDR3 reads CASNITPTEGNTEAFF. The DNA for the CDR3 is TGTGCCAGCAACATTACCCCGACAGAAGGGAACACTGAAGCTTTCTTT.